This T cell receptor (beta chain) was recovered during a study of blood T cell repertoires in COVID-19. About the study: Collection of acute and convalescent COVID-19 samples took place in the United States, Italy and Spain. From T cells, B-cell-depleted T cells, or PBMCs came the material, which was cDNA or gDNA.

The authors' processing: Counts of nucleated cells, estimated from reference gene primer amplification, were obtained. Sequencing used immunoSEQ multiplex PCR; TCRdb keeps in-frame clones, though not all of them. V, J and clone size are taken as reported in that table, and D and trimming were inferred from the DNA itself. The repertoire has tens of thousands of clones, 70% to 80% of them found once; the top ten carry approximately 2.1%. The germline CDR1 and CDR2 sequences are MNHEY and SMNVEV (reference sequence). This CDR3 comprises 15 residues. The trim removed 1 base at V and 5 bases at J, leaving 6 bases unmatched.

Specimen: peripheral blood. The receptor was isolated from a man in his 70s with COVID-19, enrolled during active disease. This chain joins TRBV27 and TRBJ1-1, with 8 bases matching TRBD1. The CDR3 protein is CASSLWTGRGTEAFF. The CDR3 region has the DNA TGTGCCAGCAGTTTATGGACAGGGCGAGGGACTGAAGCTTTCTTT.